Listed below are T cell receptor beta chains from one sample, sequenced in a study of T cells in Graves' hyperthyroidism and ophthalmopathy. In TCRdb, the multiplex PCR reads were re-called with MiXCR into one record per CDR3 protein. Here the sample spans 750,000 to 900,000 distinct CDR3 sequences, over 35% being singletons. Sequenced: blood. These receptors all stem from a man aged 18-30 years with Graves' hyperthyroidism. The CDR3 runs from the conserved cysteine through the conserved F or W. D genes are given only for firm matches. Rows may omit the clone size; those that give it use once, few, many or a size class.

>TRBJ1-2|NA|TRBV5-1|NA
CASSLGVSRHGYTF
TGCGCCAGCAGCTTGGGGGTTAGCCGACATGGCTACACCTTC
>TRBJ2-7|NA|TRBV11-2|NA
CASSQEQVIGYEQYF
TGTGCCAGCAGCCAAGAACAGGTTATAGGGTACGAGCAGTACTTC
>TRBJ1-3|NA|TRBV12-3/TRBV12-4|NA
CASSLGGLSSGNTIYF
TGTGCCAGCAGTTTGGGCGGTCTGAGCTCTGGAAACACCATATATTTT
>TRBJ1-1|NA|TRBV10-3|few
CATGEGGSNTEAFF
TGTGCCACCGGGGAGGGGGGCTCCAACACTGAAGCTTTCTTT
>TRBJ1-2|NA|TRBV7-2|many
CASSLGRSYGYTF
TGTGCCAGCAGCTTAGGCAGGAGCTATGGCTACACCTTC
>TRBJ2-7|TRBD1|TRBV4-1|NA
CASSPFSGQAGGEQYF
TGCGCCAGCAGCCCTTTCTCGGGACAGGCTGGAGGCGAGCAGTACTTC
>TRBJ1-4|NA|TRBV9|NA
CASSVEGKDEKLFF
TGTGCCAGCAGCGTAGAGGGGAAGGATGAAAAACTGTTTTTT
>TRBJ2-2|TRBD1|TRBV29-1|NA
CSVAGQTGELFF
TGCAGCGTTGCGGGACAGACTGGGGAGCTGTTTTTT
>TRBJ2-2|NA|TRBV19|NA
CASNRGSDTGELFF
TGTGCCAGTAATCGAGGGAGCGACACCGGGGAGCTGTTTTTT
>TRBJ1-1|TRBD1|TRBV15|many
CATSRGRAGGFTEAFF
TGTGCCACCAGCAGAGGGAGAGCAGGGGGTTTCACTGAAGCTTTCTTT
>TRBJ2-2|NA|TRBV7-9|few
CASSLDYRGELFF
TGTGCCAGCAGCCTGGACTACCGTGGGGAGCTGTTTTTT
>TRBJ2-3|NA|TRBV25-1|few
CATRADTQYF
TGTGCCACTCGTGCAGATACGCAGTATTTT
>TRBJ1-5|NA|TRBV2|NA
CASSSYGDSNQPQHF
TGTGCCAGCAGTTCCTACGGGGATAGCAATCAGCCCCAGCATTTT
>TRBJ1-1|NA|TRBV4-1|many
CASSQGVGTEAFF
TGTGCCAGCAGTCAAGGGGTGGGTACTGAAGCTTTCTTT
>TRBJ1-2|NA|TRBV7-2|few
CASSLVSASGAGYTF
TGTGCCAGCAGCTTGGTGTCTGCCTCAGGAGCGGGCTACACCTTC
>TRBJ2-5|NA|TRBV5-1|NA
CASSSPPVRIQETQYF
TGCGCCAGCAGCTCACCACCGGTCAGGATCCAAGAGACCCAGTACTTC
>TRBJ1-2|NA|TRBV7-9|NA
CASSTRQSNYGYTF
TGTGCCAGCAGCACGCGACAGTCTAACTATGGCTACACCTTC
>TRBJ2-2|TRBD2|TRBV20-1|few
CSASRLAGGRAGELFF
TGCAGTGCTAGTCGACTAGCGGGAGGGAGAGCCGGGGAGCTGTTTTTT
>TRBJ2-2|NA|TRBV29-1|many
CSVVRLEDGELFF
TGCAGCGTTGTGCGCCTAGAGGACGGGGAGCTGTTTTTT
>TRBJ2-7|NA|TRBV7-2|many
CASSSSGHRTYEQYF
TGTGCCAGCAGCTCGTCGGGACACCGCACCTACGAGCAGTACTTC
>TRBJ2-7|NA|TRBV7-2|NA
CASSQEGRGPYEQYF
TGCGCCAGCAGCCAAGAGGGGCGGGGGCCCTACGAGCAGTACTTC